This TCR beta chain derives from a study of a mutant IDH1 vaccine in newly diagnosed glioma. Study in general: Before enrollment, the patients had been treated with radiotherapy alone, temozolomide alone, or both together. Most of them had received both.

This CDR3 spans 16 amino acids. V shed 4 bases, J shed 0 bases, and the junction held 9 bases outside the gene matches. The germline gives CDR1 SGDLS, CDR2 YYNGEE. Sequenced by immunoSEQ multiplex PCR; TCRdb stores in-frame clones only, minus some. This sample has about 60,000 clones, with approximately 88% found just once. The time point is: week 11, during vaccination. The study gave 300 ug of mutant IDH1 20-mer peptide per vaccine dose, with topical imiquimod. This clone was counted once. Its antigen is still unknown. The material was PBMCs, obtained from a glioma patient whose treatment included an IDH1 peptide vaccine. This TCR came from a woman aged 45-59 years with glioma. The V gene is TRBV9, the J gene TRBJ2-7, with TRBD2 matching 8 bases. CDR3: CASSPSYGGVSYEQYF. The CDR3 DNA follows: TGTGCCAGCAGCCCTAGCTACGGGGGGGTCTCCTACGAGCAGTACTTC.